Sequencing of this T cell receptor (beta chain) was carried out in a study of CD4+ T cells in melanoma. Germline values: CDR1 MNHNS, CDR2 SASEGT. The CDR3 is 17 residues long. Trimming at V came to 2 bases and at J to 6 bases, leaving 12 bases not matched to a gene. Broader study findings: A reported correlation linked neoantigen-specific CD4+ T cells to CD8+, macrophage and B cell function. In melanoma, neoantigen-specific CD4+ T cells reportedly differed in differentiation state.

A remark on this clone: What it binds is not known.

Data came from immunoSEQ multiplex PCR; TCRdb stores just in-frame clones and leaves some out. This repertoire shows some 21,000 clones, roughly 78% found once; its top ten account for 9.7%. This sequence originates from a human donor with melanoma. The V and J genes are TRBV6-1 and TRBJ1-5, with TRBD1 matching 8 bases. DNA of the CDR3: TGTGCCAGCAGTGAAAGGCGGACAGGGTGGGTCCGTCAGCCCCAGCATTTT. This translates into CASSERRTGWVRQPQHF.